Below are 32 T cell receptor beta chains sequenced from a single sample in a study of cytomegalovirus exposure and HLA in healthy donors. The PCR contained 60 Vbeta and 13 Jbeta primers. The protocol was immunoSEQ multiplex PCR, while the TCRdb copy is restricted to in-frame clones and leaves out a portion. The table lists about 150,000 clones, 84% of them singletons. Sequencing was done on a sample of PBMCs. The source is a young man in good health and CMV-seronegative.

J is TRBJ1-2 and V is TRBV13, with 7 positions matching TRBD1. Germline CDR1 and CDR2: PRHDT and FYEKMQ (reference sequence). The CDR3 totals 14 residues. Trimming at V came to 5 bases and at J to 8 bases, leaving 11 bases not matched to a gene. In DNA form, the CDR3 reads TGTGCCAGCAGCCCACGTGAGGGACAGCTAGGCTACACCTTC. Translation: CASSPREGQLGYTF. Combining the CDR3 with reference TRBV13 and TRBJ1-2 gives the whole variable domain AAGVIQSPRHLIKEKRETATLKCYPIPRHDTVYWYQQGPGQDPQFLISFYEKMQSDKGSIPDRFSAQQFSDYHSELNMSSLELGDSALYFCASSPREGQLGYTFGSGTRLTVV.

In this sample, this clone turned up once. V is TRBV2 and J is TRBJ2-7, with D possibly matching TRBD2 (5 bases). This CDR3 is built from 13 residues. Germline values: CDR1 SNHLY, CDR2 FYNNEI. Between the trimmed V and J ends, which lost 5 bases and 4 bases, there was a span of 12 bases. The CDR3: CASSLPGTYEQYF. In DNA, the CDR3 is TGTGCCAGCAGTCTTCCGGGAACTTACGAGCAGTACTTC.

The chain carries TRBV5-1 and TRBJ2-1, with D possibly TRBD2 on 5 matching bases. With 4 bases removed from V and 6 bases from J, the gap between germline ends came to 11 bases. The germline V gene encodes CDR1 SGHRS and CDR2 YFSETQ. This CDR3 spans 13 amino acids. The CDR3 bases are TGCGCCAGCAGCCCCGGGATTCCCAATGAGCAGTTCTTC. Encoded protein: CASSPGIPNEQFF.

Here the CDR3 reads CASSVDRTNYGYTF. The CDR3 nucleotides are TGTGCCAGCAGCGTGGACAGAACTAACTATGGCTACACCTTC. The chain carries TRBV9 and TRBJ1-2, with a tentative D call TRBD1 (6 bases). V lost 2 bases and J 0 bases, leaving 8 bases between the germline ends. Germline V CDR1 and CDR2: SGDLS, YYNGEE. CDR3 size: 14 residues.

The J gene is TRBJ2-5, the V gene TRBV19, with 7 bases fitting TRBD2. The CDR3 length is 17 residues. Germline V gives CDR1 LNHDA, CDR2 SQIVND (reference sequence). The V and J ends lost 5 bases and 4 bases, in that order; junction bases with no gene match: 16. CDR3 bases: TGTGCCAGTAGTCCATATGGGGGGGTTCTCCGGGGAGAGACCCAGTACTTC. As protein: CASSPYGGVLRGETQYF.

This sequence joins TRBV7-9 and TRBJ1-3; 9 bases map to TRBD1. CDR3 length: 17 residues. Germline CDR1 SEHNR, CDR2 FQNEAQ (reference sequence). V dropped 4 bases and J dropped 8; count of bases not matched to a gene: 15. In nucleotides, the CDR3 is TGTGCCAGCAGCTCCCAAACTGGGACAGGGTTGTCAGACACCATATATTTT. Translated, it gives CASSSQTGTGLSDTIYF.

V is TRBV7-2 and J is TRBJ2-3; D unresolved. The V end lost 4 bases, the J end lost 8 bases, and 16 bases lay between the germline ends. CDR1 SGHTA and CDR2 FQGNSA come from the germline V gene. The CDR3 has 14 residues. CDR3 bases: TGTGCCAGCAGCTACCCGGTCGGGTTGAGTACGCAGTATTTT. It translates to CASSYPVGLSTQYF.

This clone came up a few times. The chain has TRBV2 and TRBJ2-7; tentative D call: TRBD1 (6 bases). The germline CDR1 and CDR2 sequences are SNHLY and FYNNEI. The CDR3 is made up of 14 amino acids. Trimming stripped 3 bases from V and 4 bases from J, with 13 bases between. CDR3 sequence: CASSDPRDIYEQYF. The CDR3 DNA is TGTGCCAGCAGTGATCCCCGGGACATTTACGAGCAGTACTTC.

This clone appeared once. The V call is TRBV5-1, the J call TRBJ2-3; D unresolved. The germline V and J ends were trimmed by 0 bases and 4 bases, with 9 bases remaining between them. Germline loops: CDR1 SGHRS, CDR2 YFSETQ. The CDR3 is 14 amino acids. CDR3: CASSLDRGPDTQYF. CDR3 coding DNA: TGCGCCAGCAGCTTGGATAGAGGCCCAGATACGCAGTATTTT.

The V call is TRBV5-6, the J call TRBJ1-2; D is unresolved. The CDR3 is 13 residues long. The germline V and J ends were trimmed by 6 bases and 4 bases, with 13 bases remaining between them. CDR1 is SGHDT, CDR2 YYEEEE, per germline. CDR3 protein: CASMGSSPYGYTF. The CDR3 coding sequence is TGTGCCAGCATGGGTAGCAGTCCCTATGGCTACACCTTC.

The chain has TRBV5-4 and TRBJ2-5; possible D gene TRBD2, 5 bases. Trimming cost V 1 base and J 2 bases, with 9 bases left between them. The CDR3 has 14 residues. The germline V gene encodes CDR1 SGHNT and CDR2 YYREEE (reference sequence). The CDR3 loop reads CASSLIGEQETQYF. The CDR3, as DNA: TGTGCCAGCAGCTTGATCGGGGAACAAGAGACCCAGTACTTC.

The V call is TRBV6-5, the J call TRBJ2-5; the D gene is possibly TRBD2 (6 bases). V was pared by 4 bases and J by 4 bases, with 19 bases between. The CDR3 runs 16 residues. Germline CDR1 and CDR2: MNHEY and SVGAGI. CDR3 sequence reads: CASSSTLPGLIETQYF. The DNA for the CDR3 is TGTGCCAGCAGTTCAACTCTACCGGGACTCATAGAGACCCAGTACTTC.

This rearrangement joins TRBV12-5 to TRBJ2-7; 9 positions match TRBD1. The CDR3 runs 15 residues. V trimming: 0 bases; J trimming: 5 bases; junction bases outside the gene matches: 5. In germline, CDR1 is LGHNT, CDR2 FRNRAP. CDR3 sequence reads: CASGLVGDRVHEQYF. The DNA of the CDR3 is TGTGCTAGTGGTTTGGTTGGGGACAGGGTACACGAGCAGTACTTC.

In DNA, the CDR3 is TGTGCCAGTAGTACCCCAGACAGGGCGAGTAATGAAAAACTGTTTTTT. This gives the protein CASSTPDRASNEKLFF. V gene TRBV19 combines with J gene TRBJ1-4, with 7 bases aligning to TRBD1. V trimming: 4 bases; J trimming: 4 bases; junction bases outside the gene matches: 9. The CDR3 extends over 16 amino acids. Germline CDR1 reads LNHDA; CDR2 reads SQIVND (reference sequence).

The rearrangement links TRBV2 to TRBJ1-3; D uncertain. Germline V gene data show CDR1 as SNHLY and CDR2 as FYNNEI. V lost 6 bases and J 3 bases, leaving 6 bases between the germline ends. The CDR3 length is 12 residues. The CDR3 nucleotides read TGTGCCAGCAGCTTAGTTGGAAACACCATATATTTT. It translates to CASSLVGNTIYF. Based on the CDR3 plus reference TRBV2 and TRBJ1-3, the full variable domain is EPEVTQTPSHQVTQMGQEVILRCVPISNHLYFYWYRQILGQKVEFLVSFYNNEISEKSEIFDDQFSVERPDGSNFTLKIRSTKLEDSAMYFCASSLVGNTIYFGEGSWLTVV.

The genes are TRBV4-3 and TRBJ2-1; a possible D gene is TRBD2 (6 bases). This CDR3 has 15 amino acids. CDR1 and CDR2 (germline): LGHNA, YSLEER. The V end was cut by 1 base, the J end by 1 base, with 8 bases between. For the CDR3, the DNA is TGCGCCAGCAGCCAAGGAAGCGGGTCCTACAATGAGCAGTTCTTC. It codes for CASSQGSGSYNEQFF.

This clone appeared a few times. The rearrangement links TRBV10-3 to TRBJ1-6, with 11 positions matching TRBD1. In germline, CDR1 is ENHRY, CDR2 SYGVKD. The CDR3 spans 17 residues. The ends lost 3 bases at V and 7 bases at J; junction bases unmatched: 8. The CDR3 protein is CAISDAGTGGPNSPLHF. The CDR3 bases are TGTGCCATCAGTGACGCCGGGACAGGGGGACCGAATTCACCCCTCCACTTT.

In nucleotides, the CDR3 is TGTGCCAGTAGTACCGGGACAGGGCCCGGGTATGGCTACACCTTC. Residues: CASSTGTGPGYGYTF. This rearrangement joins TRBV19 to TRBJ1-2; 9 bases match TRBD1. The length of the CDR3 is 15 residues. Germline V gene lookup returns CDR1 LNHDA and CDR2 SQIVND (reference sequence). V lost 4 bases to trimming and J lost 5 bases; unmatched junction nucleotides: 8. Based on the CDR3 plus reference TRBV19 and TRBJ1-2, the full variable domain is DGGITQSPKYLFRKEGQNVTLSCEQNLNHDAMYWYRQDPGQGLRLIYYSQIVNDFQKGDIAEGYSVSREKKESFPLTVTSAQKNPTAFYLCASSTGTGPGYGYTFGSGTRLTVV.

This chain uses TRBV9 with TRBJ2-2, with a tentative D call TRBD2 (6 bases). This CDR3 has 16 amino acids. Germline CDR1 reads SGDLS; CDR2 reads YYNGEE. The germline V and J ends were trimmed by 0 bases and 1 base, with 10 bases remaining between them. The CDR3 nucleotides read TGTGCCAGCAGCGTAGATCCGGGAGTGAACACCGGGGAGCTGTTTTTT. Its translation: CASSVDPGVNTGELFF.

V and J are TRBV7-2 and TRBJ2-3; 12 bases are a match to TRBD2. Germline V CDR1 and CDR2: SGHTA, FQGNSA. The junction had 5 bases not matched to a gene; V was cut back by 4 bases and J by 3 bases. The CDR3 is 16 residues long. CDR3 loop: CASSSLAGGVTDTQYF. CDR3 nucleotides: TGTGCCAGCAGCTCTCTAGCGGGAGGGGTAACAGATACGCAGTATTTT.

The chain employs TRBV2 and TRBJ1-5; D might be TRBD1 (6 bases). Per germline, CDR1 SNHLY and CDR2 FYNNEI. The CDR3 totals 15 residues. The ends were cut back, 6 bases at V and 5 bases at J, with 17 bases in the middle. CDR3 sequence (DNA): TGTGCCAGCAGCCCCGAGCGGGGGGCGTATCAGCCCCAGCATTTT. Translating it yields CASSPERGAYQPQHF.

The chain joins TRBV2 to TRBJ1-4, with TRBD1 matching 8 bases. CDR3 length: 15 residues. Per germline, CDR1 SNHLY and CDR2 FYNNEI. After removal of 8 bases from V and 0 bases from J, the junction contained 5 bases not matched to a gene. CDR3 in DNA: TGTGCCAGCCAAGGACAGGGTGCAACTAATGAAAAACTGTTTTTT. Amino acid sequence: CASQGQGATNEKLFF.

Points on this clone: At the DNA level, this CDR3 is encoded by other sequences in the same sample as well. Here the CDR3 DNA reads TGTGCCAGCAGCTTAGGCACGAGTCGGAGCTATGGCTACACCTTC. Translating gives CASSLGTSRSYGYTF. This chain connects TRBV11-1 to TRBJ1-2, with D hard to call. The CDR3 contains 15 residues. Germline V gene data show CDR1 as SGHAT and CDR2 as FQDESV (reference sequence). With 1 base removed from V and 4 bases from J, the gap between germline ends came to 13 bases.

The CDR3 reads CASSQPTSGGRAKNIQYF. In DNA form, the CDR3 reads TGCGCCAGCAGCCAACCGACTAGCGGGGGGAGGGCCAAAAACATTCAGTACTTC. V gene TRBV4-1 combines with J gene TRBJ2-4; 13 bases map to TRBD2. Germline CDR1 MGHRA, CDR2 YSYEKL. CDR3 length equals 18 residues. Germline trimming cut 2 bases from V and 1 base from J; bases unmatched to any gene: 5.

The gene calls are TRBV19 and TRBJ2-1; 14 bases align to TRBD2. The CDR3 loop spans 15 amino acids. Germline values: CDR1 LNHDA, CDR2 SQIVND (reference sequence). Trimming at V came to 8 bases and at J to 9 bases, leaving 9 bases not matched to a gene. CDR3 DNA: TGTGCCAGTGGTGACGGGACTAGCGGGAGAGGTGAGCAGTTCTTC. Its protein is CASGDGTSGRGEQFF.

The chain joins TRBV5-1 to TRBJ1-4, with 7 bases lining up with TRBD1. Germline V lookup: CDR1 SGHRS, CDR2 YFSETQ. The CDR3 covers 14 residues. The V and J ends lost 3 bases and 6 bases, in that order; junction bases with no gene match: 5. CDR3 DNA: TGCGCCAGCAGCTCGACAGGGCCGTATGAAAAACTGTTTTTT. Translation: CASSSTGPYEKLFF.

This rearrangement joins TRBV6-1 to TRBJ2-6, with D possibly matching TRBD2 (5 bases). This CDR3 contains 13 residues. Trimming shortened V by 5 bases and J by 15 bases, and 17 bases separated the two germline ends. Per the germline V gene, CDR1 is MNHNS and CDR2 is SASEGT. The CDR3 loop is CASSRGSRSALTF. CDR3 DNA: TGTGCCAGCAGTCGGGGATCACGAAGCGCCCTGACTTTC.

Here the CDR3 reads CASSPPAQDGYTF. The CDR3 bases are TGTGCCAGCAGCCCTCCCGCCCAGGATGGCTACACCTTC. The chain is built from TRBV7-9 and TRBJ1-2; D ambiguous. The CDR3 covers 13 residues. Trimming pared 5 bases from V and 6 bases from J, leaving 13 bases between. Germline assignment: CDR1 SEHNR and CDR2 FQNEAQ (reference sequence).

A note on this clone: This specimen includes other DNA sequences encoding the same CDR3. CDR3 in amino acids: CASSEKGPPTGESPLHF. The CDR3 DNA reads as TGTGCCAGCAGTGAAAAGGGTCCACCCACAGGGGAGTCACCCCTCCACTTT. The V gene is TRBV2, the J gene TRBJ1-6; 7 bases are shared with TRBD1. The CDR3 is made up of 17 amino acids. CDR1 is SNHLY and CDR2 is FYNNEI in the germline V gene. The V gene end was trimmed by 2 bases and the J gene end by 10 bases; junction bases not matched to a gene: 14.

The chain uses TRBV5-6 and TRBJ2-2, with a possible D match to TRBD2 (5 bases). CDR3 length: 17 residues. Deletions cut 0 bases from V and 2 bases from J, with 14 bases between. The germline V gene has CDR1 SGHDT and CDR2 YYEEEE. The CDR3 here is CASSLVGRLTNTGELFF. As DNA, the CDR3 is TGTGCCAGCAGCTTGGTTGGGAGACTAACTAACACCGGGGAGCTGTTTTTT.

The CDR3 loop reads CASSLGQGRETQYF. Here the CDR3 DNA reads TGCGCCAGCAGCTTAGGTCAGGGGCGAGAGACCCAGTACTTC. The J gene is TRBJ2-5, the V gene TRBV5-1, with TRBD1 as a possible D gene (6 bases). The CDR3 totals 14 residues. Deletions cut 2 bases from V and 4 bases from J, with 12 bases between. Germline V gene data show CDR1 as SGHRS and CDR2 as YFSETQ.

The chain is built from TRBV28 and TRBJ2-7; D may be TRBD1 (6 bases). Germline values: CDR1 MDHEN, CDR2 SYDVKM. CDR3 length: 13 amino acids. Trimming pared 3 bases from V and 3 bases from J, leaving 9 bases between. The CDR3 reads CASSFLQGYEQYF. The DNA for the CDR3 is TGTGCCAGCAGTTTTTTACAGGGCTACGAGCAGTACTTC.